This TCR beta chain was found in a study of T cells in Graves' hyperthyroidism and ophthalmopathy (dated by TCRdb to about 2019). In terms of the full investigation: Peripheral blood was collected at initial diagnosis, before any treatment. A discovery cohort of about a hundred patients, roughly 40 with Graves' ophthalmopathy and 55 to 65 with stable Graves' hyperthyroidism, was used to find distinguishing TCR V-J signatures. After blood sampling, hyperthyroidism patients were treated with methimazole at a starting dose of 30 mg daily, and ophthalmopathy patients were treated with high-dose intravenous methylprednisolone. For training and testing, the 95 to 100 patients in the discovery cohort were randomly divided in a 7:3 ratio. In addition, the study compared T-cell repertoires in thyroid tissue and in blood from roughly six Graves' hyperthyroidism patients. The paper reports TCR Vbeta CDR3 sequencing of 135 peripheral blood samples: over 40 ophthalmopathy, around 80 hyperthyroidism and around 17 progressor patients. Whether ophthalmopathy could be predicted prospectively was tested in an independent validation cohort made up of under 20 hyperthyroidism patients plus 17 patients who later progressed to ophthalmopathy.

Remarks on this clonotype: Which antigen it targets is not known. The record has no base qualities; no much larger clone is one base away.

Spanning cysteine to phenylalanine, the CDR3 consists of 17 amino acids. CDR3 DNA only is kept here, 51 bases in frame from base 1. Here V drops 0 bases and J drops 0 bases, and the junction holds 2 bases not matched to any gene. In the germline V gene, CDR1 corresponds to SGHRS and CDR2 to YFSETQ. Overall study outcomes, separate from this receptor: In cross-validation, a model built on a 13 V-J signature told ophthalmopathy apart from stable hyperthyroidism with over 85% sensitivity and roughly 81% specificity, and in testing the same model reached 80%/75%. Sample size was not statistically predetermined, and blinding of investigators to group allocation was not performed. Most expanded thyroid clonotypes (frequency above 0.001) were also found in blood, which suggests that blood repertoires may mirror thyroid immune responses. In validation, progression to ophthalmopathy was predicted by the model with 70% to 71% sensitivity and 72.22% specificity, a median of around 6.5 months before onset.

In the ophthalmopathy patients, disease was moderately to severely active, with a Clinical Activity Score of 3 or more, a NOSPECS grade of 4 or more, and a duration of less than 3 months. Exclusion was applied to patients with uncontrolled infections, other autoimmune diseases, pregnancy or lactation. Diagnoses were established on the basis of clinical symptoms, serum thyroxine and TRAb, thyroid ultrasound, and orbital computed tomography. PBMCs were isolated from 7.5 to 10 ml of fresh peripheral blood by Ficoll-Paque density gradient centrifugation. Total RNA was extracted with Trizol reagent, and quality was checked on an Agilent 2100 Bioanalyzer. TCR beta CDR3 regions were amplified from RNA transcripts. For the first round of RT-PCR on the TCR CDR3, the HTBI primer set was used together with the Qiagen OneStep RT-PCR kit. Libraries were constructed in a second round of multiplex PCR, after which size selection and purification were performed. Libraries were sequenced paired-end with 100 bp reads on an Illumina HiSeq2000. In the authors' own workflow: SOAPnuke was used to process the raw data, with reads discarded if the reads contained adapters or uncalled bases, had a mean Phred below 15, or lacked an exact constant-primer or identifier match. High-quality paired reads were merged using COPE v1.2.5, and each unique nucleotide sequence was defined as a clonotype. MiTCR v1.1 was used to align clonotypes to the IMGT TRBV, TRBD and TRBJ reference segments. The analysis included only V-J combinations with a frequency above 0.0001, which together covered over 98% of the repertoires. The TCS score was defined as the ratio of F50 (clonal expansion) to E x V (chaos), calculated using BLOSUM62-based TCRdist between CDR3 peptides within each V-J. Welch's t-statistics and random forest reduced around 510 V-J features to fewer than 15, which were used in a naive Bayes classifier (R e1071). The public reads were reprocessed in TCRdb via fastp at Q25 and MiXCR, keeping in-frame beta chains. Records with the same CDR3 protein are collapsed into one entry carrying the most frequent genes and DNA. These V and J calls originate from TCRdb's pipeline instead of the authors' own analysis. The sample contains some 270,000 distinct CDR3 sequences, about 24% of them found a single time. The top ten hold 30% to 40% of the sample.

The sequence was obtained from a woman aged 40 to 50 with Graves' ophthalmopathy. The chain links TRBV5-1 with TRBJ2-3, and 12 bases in between align with TRBD1. Sequencing used blood. The CDR3 region reads CASSLGDRGLSTDTQYF. The DNA sequence is TGCGCCAGCAGCTTGGGGGACAGGGGGCTTAGCACAGATACGCAGTATTTT.